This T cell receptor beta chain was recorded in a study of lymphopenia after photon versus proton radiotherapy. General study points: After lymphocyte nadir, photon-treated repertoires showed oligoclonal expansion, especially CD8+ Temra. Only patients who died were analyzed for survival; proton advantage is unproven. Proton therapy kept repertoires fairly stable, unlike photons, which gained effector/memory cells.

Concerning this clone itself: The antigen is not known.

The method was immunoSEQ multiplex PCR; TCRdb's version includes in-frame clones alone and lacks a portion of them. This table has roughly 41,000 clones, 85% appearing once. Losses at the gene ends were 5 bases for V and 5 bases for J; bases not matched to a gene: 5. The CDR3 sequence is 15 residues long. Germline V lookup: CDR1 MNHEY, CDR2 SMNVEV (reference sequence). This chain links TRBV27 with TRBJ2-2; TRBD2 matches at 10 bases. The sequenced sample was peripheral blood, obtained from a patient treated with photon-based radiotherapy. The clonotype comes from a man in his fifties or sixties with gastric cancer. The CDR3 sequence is CASSLSGRRTGELFF. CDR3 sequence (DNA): TGTGCCAGCAGTCTTAGCGGGAGGAGGACCGGGGAGCTGTTTTTT.